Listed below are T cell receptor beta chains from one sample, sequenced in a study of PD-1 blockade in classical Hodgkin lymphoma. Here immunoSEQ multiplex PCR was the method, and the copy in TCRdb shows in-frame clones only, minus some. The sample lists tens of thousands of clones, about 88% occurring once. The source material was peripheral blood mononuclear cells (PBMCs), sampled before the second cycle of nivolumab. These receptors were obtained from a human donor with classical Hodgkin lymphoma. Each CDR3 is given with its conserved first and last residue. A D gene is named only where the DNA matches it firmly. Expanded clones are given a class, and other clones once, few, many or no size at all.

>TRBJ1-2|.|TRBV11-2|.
CASSYLGEGDGYTF
TGTGCCAGCAGCTACCTGGGGGAGGGGGATGGCTACACCTTC
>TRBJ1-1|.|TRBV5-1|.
CASSLATPEVTEAFF
TGCGCCAGCAGCTTGGCCACCCCGGAGGTCACTGAAGCTTTCTTT
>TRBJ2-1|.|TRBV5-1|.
CASTLGLTNNEQFF
TGCGCCAGCACCCTAGGACTAACTAACAATGAGCAGTTCTTC
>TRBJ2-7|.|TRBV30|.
CAWSVMSGVPYEQYF
TGTGCCTGGAGTGTGATGTCTGGGGTTCCCTACGAGCAGTACTTC
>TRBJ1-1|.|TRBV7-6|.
CASSLRLGLNTEAFF
TGTGCCAGCAGCTTAAGGTTGGGACTGAACACTGAAGCTTTCTTT
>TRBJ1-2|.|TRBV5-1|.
CASSFQVGEGYTF
TGCGCCAGCAGCTTCCAGGTCGGGGAAGGCTACACCTTC
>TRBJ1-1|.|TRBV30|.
CAWGLSTEAFF
TGTGCCTGGGGTTTAAGTACTGAAGCTTTCTTT
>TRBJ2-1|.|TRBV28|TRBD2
CASSPLTRTSGTYNEQFF
TGTGCCAGCAGTCCGTTAACCCGGACTAGCGGGACCTACAATGAGCAGTTCTTC
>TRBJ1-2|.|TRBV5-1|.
CASKGDGIYGYTF
TGCGCCAGCAAGGGAGACGGAATCTATGGCTACACCTTC
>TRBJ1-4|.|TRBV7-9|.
CASSYRGPVREKLFF
TGTGCCAGCAGCTACCGGGGCCCCGTGAGGGAAAAACTGTTTTTT
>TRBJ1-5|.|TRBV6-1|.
CASSDPAGGNQPQHF
TGTGCCAGCAGTGACCCGGCAGGGGGCAATCAGCCCCAGCATTTT
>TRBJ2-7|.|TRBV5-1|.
CASSAGTNYEQYF
TGCGCCAGCAGCGCCGGGACGAACTACGAGCAGTACTTC
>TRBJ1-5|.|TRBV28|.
CASKDIGGEQPQHF
TGTGCCAGCAAAGATATCGGGGGCGAGCAGCCCCAGCATTTT
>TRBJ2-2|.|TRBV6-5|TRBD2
CASSRRGGNTGELFF
TGTGCCAGCAGCCGCCGGGGGGGCAACACCGGGGAGCTGTTTTTT
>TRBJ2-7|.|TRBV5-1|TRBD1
CASSSAGTGDSQYF
TGCGCCAGCAGCTCCGCCGGGACAGGGGATTCGCAGTACTTC
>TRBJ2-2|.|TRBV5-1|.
CASSLDPPQQGTGELFF
TGCGCCAGCAGCTTGGATCCCCCCCAGCAAGGAACCGGGGAGCTGTTTTTT
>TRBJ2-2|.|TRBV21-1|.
CASSERPVDTNTGELFF
TGTGCCAGCAGCGAACGACCGGTTGACACCAACACCGGGGAGCTGTTTTTT
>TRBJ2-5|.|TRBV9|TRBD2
CASSVPAGGLETQYF
TGTGCCAGCAGCGTTCCGGCGGGGGGGCTAGAGACCCAGTACTTC
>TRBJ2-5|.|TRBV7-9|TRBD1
CASSWTGEETQYF
TGTGCCAGCAGCTGGACAGGGGAAGAGACCCAGTACTTC
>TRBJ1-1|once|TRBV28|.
CASRRQPNTEAFF
TGTGCCAGCCGCCGACAGCCCAACACTGAAGCTTTCTTT
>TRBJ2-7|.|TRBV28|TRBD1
CASSLPGTGAYEQYF
TGTGCCAGCAGTTTGCCCGGGACAGGGGCATACGAGCAGTACTTC
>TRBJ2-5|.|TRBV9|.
CASSVIPSETQYF
TGTGCCAGCAGCGTAATCCCCTCGGAGACCCAGTACTTC
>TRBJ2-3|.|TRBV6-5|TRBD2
CASGRGGLDTQYF
TGTGCCAGCGGGCGGGGGGGCCTAGATACGCAGTATTTT
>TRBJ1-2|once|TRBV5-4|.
CASSLGSGEGYGYTF
TGTGCCAGCAGCTTGGGTTCAGGGGAAGGGTATGGCTACACCTTC
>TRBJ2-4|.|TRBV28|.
CASSLFSEDLGIQYF
TGTGCCAGCAGCCTCTTCAGCGAAGACCTGGGCATTCAGTACTTC
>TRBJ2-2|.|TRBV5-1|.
CASSLSLARDTGELFF
TGCGCCAGCAGCTTGAGCCTAGCGAGGGACACCGGGGAGCTGTTTTTT
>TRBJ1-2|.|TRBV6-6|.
CASSSLTGDYGYTF
TGTGCCAGCAGTTCTTTGACAGGCGACTATGGCTACACCTTC
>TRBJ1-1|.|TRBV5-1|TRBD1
CASSTLTGRPEAFF
TGCGCCAGCAGCACCCTGACAGGGAGGCCCGAAGCTTTCTTT
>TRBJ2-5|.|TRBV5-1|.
CASSLLQETQYF
TGCGCCAGCAGCTTATTACAAGAGACCCAGTACTTC
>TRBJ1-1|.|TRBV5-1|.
CASSLGVMNTEAFF
TGCGCCAGCAGCTTGGGGGTGATGAACACTGAAGCTTTCTTT
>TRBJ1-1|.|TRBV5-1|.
CATSQGLNTEAFF
TGCGCCACCTCCCAGGGTTTGAACACTGAAGCTTTCTTT
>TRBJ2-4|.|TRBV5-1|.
CASSLVGMGNIQYF
TGCGCCAGCAGCTTGGTTGGGATGGGGAACATTCAGTACTTC
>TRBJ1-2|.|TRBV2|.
CASSVRKSNYGYTF
TGTGCCAGCAGTGTCCGGAAGTCTAACTATGGCTACACCTTC
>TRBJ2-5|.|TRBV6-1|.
CASSGGVGQETQYF
TGTGCCAGCAGTGGGGGAGTAGGGCAAGAGACCCAGTACTTC
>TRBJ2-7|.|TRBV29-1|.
CSVGDSSPYEQYF
TGCAGCGTTGGAGACAGCTCCCCCTACGAGCAGTACTTC
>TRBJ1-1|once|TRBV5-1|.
CASSLAQAPGTEAFF
TGCGCCAGCAGCTTGGCCCAGGCCCCGGGGACTGAAGCTTTCTTT
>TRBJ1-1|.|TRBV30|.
CAWIGGRGLNTEAFF
TGTGCCTGGATTGGGGGACGGGGCCTGAACACTGAAGCTTTCTTT
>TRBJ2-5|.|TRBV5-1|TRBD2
CASSLVGSGGQETQYF
TGCGCCAGCAGCTTGGTGGGTAGCGGGGGCCAAGAGACCCAGTACTTC